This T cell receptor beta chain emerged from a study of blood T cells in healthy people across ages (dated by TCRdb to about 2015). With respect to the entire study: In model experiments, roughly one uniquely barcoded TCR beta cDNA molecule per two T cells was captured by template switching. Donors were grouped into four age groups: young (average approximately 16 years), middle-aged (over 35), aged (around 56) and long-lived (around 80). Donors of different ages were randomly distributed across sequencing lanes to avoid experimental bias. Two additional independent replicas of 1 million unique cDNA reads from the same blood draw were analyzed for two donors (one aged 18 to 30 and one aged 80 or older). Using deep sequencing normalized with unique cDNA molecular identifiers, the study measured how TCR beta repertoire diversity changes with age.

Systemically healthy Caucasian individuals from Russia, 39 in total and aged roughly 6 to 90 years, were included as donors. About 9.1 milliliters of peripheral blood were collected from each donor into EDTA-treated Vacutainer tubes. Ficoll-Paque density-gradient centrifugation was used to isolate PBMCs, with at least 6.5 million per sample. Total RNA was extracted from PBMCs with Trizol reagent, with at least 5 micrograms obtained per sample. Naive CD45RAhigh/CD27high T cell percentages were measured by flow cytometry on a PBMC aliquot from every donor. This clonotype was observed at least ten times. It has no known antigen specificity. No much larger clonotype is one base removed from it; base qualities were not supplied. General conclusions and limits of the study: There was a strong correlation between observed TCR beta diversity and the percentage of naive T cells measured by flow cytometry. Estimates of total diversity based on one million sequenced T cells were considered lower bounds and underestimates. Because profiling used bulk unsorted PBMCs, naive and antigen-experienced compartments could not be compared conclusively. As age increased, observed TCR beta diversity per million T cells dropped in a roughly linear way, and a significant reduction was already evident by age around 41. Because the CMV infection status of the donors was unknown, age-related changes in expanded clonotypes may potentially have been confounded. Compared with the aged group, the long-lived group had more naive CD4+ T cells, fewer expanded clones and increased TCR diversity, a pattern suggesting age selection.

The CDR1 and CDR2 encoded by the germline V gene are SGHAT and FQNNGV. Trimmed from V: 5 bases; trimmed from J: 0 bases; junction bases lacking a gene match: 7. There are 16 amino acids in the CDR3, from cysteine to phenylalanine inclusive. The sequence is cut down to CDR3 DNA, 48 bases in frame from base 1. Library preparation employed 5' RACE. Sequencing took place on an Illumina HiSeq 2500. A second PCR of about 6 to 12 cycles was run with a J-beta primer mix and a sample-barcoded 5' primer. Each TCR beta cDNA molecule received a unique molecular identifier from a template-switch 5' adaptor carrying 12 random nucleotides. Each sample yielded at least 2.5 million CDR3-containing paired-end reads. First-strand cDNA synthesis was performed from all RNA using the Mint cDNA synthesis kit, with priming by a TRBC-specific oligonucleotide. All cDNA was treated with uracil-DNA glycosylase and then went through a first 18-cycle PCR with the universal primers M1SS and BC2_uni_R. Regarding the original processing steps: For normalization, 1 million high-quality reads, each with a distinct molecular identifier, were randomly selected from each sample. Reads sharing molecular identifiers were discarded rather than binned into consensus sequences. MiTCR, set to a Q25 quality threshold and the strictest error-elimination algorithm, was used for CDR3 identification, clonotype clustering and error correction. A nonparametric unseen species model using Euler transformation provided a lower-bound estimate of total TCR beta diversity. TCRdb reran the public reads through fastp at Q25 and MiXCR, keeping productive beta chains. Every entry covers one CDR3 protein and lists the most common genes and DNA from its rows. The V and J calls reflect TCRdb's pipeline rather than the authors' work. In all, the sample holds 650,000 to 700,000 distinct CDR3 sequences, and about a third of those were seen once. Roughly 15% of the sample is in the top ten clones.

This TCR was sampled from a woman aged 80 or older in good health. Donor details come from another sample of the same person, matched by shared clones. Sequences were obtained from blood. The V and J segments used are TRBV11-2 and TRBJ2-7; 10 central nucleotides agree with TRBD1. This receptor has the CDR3 CASSTRTGGSSYEQYF. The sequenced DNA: TGTGCCAGCAGCACCCGGACAGGGGGGAGCTCCTACGAGCAGTACTTC.